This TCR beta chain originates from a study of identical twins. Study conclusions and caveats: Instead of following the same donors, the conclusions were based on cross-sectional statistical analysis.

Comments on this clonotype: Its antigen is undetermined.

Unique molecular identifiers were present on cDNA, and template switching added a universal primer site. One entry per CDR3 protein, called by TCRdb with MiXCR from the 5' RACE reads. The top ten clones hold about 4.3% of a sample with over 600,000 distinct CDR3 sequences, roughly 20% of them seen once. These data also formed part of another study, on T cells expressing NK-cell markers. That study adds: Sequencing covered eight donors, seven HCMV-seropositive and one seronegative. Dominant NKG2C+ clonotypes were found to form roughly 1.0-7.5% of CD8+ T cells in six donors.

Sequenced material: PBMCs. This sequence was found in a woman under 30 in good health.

The CDR3 DNA follows: TGTGCCAGCAGTGACGGGACTAGCGGGGTTCGCGATGAGCAGTTCTTC. Translation: CASSDGTSGVRDEQFF. The rearrangement joins TRBV6-2 or TRBV6-3 to TRBJ2-1, with 13 nucleotides matching TRBD2. V gave up 5 bases and J gave up 8 bases; unmatched junction bases: 9. The CDR3 runs to 16 residues. Germline V CDR1 and CDR2: MNHEY, SVGEGT.